The 28 T cell receptor beta chains given below trace back to one sample, sequenced in a study of blood T cell repertoires in COVID-19. Using immunoSEQ multiplex PCR, the repertoire was profiled, and TCRdb retains in-frame clones only, with some absent. The data contain approximately 360,000 clones, approximately 90% of them seen just once; the ten biggest clones take up over 0.9%. The specimen was PBMCs or T cells enriched from blood (not recorded which). The source is a woman aged 30 to 39 with acute COVID-19.

The CDR3 sequence: CASSQRSVGRGTDTQYF. In DNA, the CDR3 is TGTGCCAGCAGTCAACGCTCGGTAGGGAGAGGGACAGATACGCAGTATTTT. This chain connects TRBV11-2 to TRBJ2-3; a weak D match, TRBD2 (5 bases). V was clipped by 6 bases and J by 3 bases, with 22 bases between them. The CDR3 has 17 residues. Germline lookup yields CDR1 SGHAT and CDR2 FQNNGV.

The chain recombines TRBV11-2 with TRBJ2-3; 9 positions match TRBD2. The V and J ends lost 2 bases and 3 bases, in that order; junction bases with no gene match: 6. Germline values: CDR1 SGHAT, CDR2 FQNNGV. This CDR3 is 16 amino acids long. CDR3 in amino acids: CASSLRGGAVTDTQYF. The CDR3 nucleotides read TGTGCCAGCAGCTTACGCGGGGGGGCCGTTACAGATACGCAGTATTTT.

J is TRBJ2-7 and V is TRBV5-4, with 9 bases lining up with TRBD2. CDR1 and CDR2 (germline): SGHNT, YYREEE (reference sequence). The junction had 12 bases not matched to a gene; V was cut back by 4 bases and J by 7 bases. The CDR3 is 15 residues long. The CDR3 reads CASSPQGGGATEQYF. For the CDR3, the DNA is TGTGCCAGCAGCCCACAGGGCGGGGGGGCTACGGAGCAGTACTTC.

The chain employs TRBV19 and TRBJ1-3; no firm D call. The V gene's germline CDR1 is LNHDA and CDR2 SQIVND (reference sequence). This CDR3 has 16 residues. V lost 7 bases and J lost 0, with 16 bases in between. The CDR3 region has the DNA TGTGCCAGTAACGATCGTCCTTGGGCCTCTGGAAACACCATATATTTT. Amino acids: CASNDRPWASGNTIYF.

V is TRBV7-2 and J is TRBJ1-1; TRBD1 is a possible D gene (5 bases). Between the trimmed V and J ends, which lost 6 bases and 0 bases, there was a span of 17 bases. CDR3 size: 16 residues. Germline values: CDR1 SGHTA, CDR2 FQGNSA. CDR3 sequence reads: CASRARAFTLNTEAFF. The CDR3 nucleotides read TGTGCCAGCAGGGCCAGGGCTTTCACCCTGAACACTGAAGCTTTCTTT.

The chain is built from TRBV12-3 or TRBV12-4 and TRBJ2-2; TRBD2 might be the D (5 bases). This CDR3 is 13 amino acids long. Trimming removed 6 bases at V and 5 bases at J, with 10 bases between. CDR3 residues: CASRLVSTGELFF. In nucleotides, the CDR3 is TGTGCCAGCAGACTAGTTTCGACCGGGGAGCTGTTTTTT.

This clone was counted only a few times. The genes are TRBV19 and TRBJ1-6; 8 positions agree with TRBD1. CDR3 length equals 15 residues. Germline assignment: CDR1 LNHDA and CDR2 SQIVND (reference sequence). Trimming removed 5 bases from V and 6 bases from J; junction bases left unmatched: 6. The CDR3 loop is CASSVGQASNSPLHF. The CDR3 DNA follows: TGTGCCAGTAGTGTGGGACAGGCAAGTAATTCACCCCTCCACTTT.

J is TRBJ2-2 and V is TRBV5-1, with TRBD1 as a possible D gene (6 bases). Trimming removed 2 bases from V and 4 bases from J, with 15 bases in between. The CDR3 consists of 16 residues. Germline loops: CDR1 SGHRS, CDR2 YFSETQ. In DNA form, the CDR3 reads TGCGCCAGCAGCTTTGTTAGGGGGACCATCACCGGGGAGCTGTTTTTT. Its translation: CASSFVRGTITGELFF.

V and J are TRBV19 and TRBJ1-1; D gene unclear. Looked up from germline, CDR1 is LNHDA and CDR2 is SQIVND (reference sequence). The CDR3 is 16 residues long. V dropped 6 bases and J dropped 8 bases, with 25 bases sitting between them. Written as DNA, the CDR3 is TGTGCCAGTAGACCAGGCCGTATCCAAGGATCGGTCGAAGCTTTCTTT. It yields the protein CASRPGRIQGSVEAFF.

The gene calls are TRBV5-1 and TRBJ2-7; D gene unclear. Trimming left V 1 base short and J 3 bases short, with 11 bases between. CDR1 and CDR2 from the germline V gene are SGHRS and YFSETQ. The CDR3 spans 14 residues. CDR3 sequence (DNA): TGCGCCAGCAGCTTGAATCCGGAGATCTACGAGCAGTACTTC. Translation: CASSLNPEIYEQYF.

This clone was detected only once. The CDR3 nucleotides are TGTGCCAGCAGTGAGGACAGGGGAATAATCAATCAGCCCCAGCATTTT. The encoded protein is CASSEDRGIINQPQHF. The rearrangement uses TRBV6-1 and TRBJ1-5, with 9 nucleotides matching TRBD1. The V segment lost 3 bases and the J segment 3 bases; nucleotides outside the gene matches: 6. The germline V gene has CDR1 MNHNS and CDR2 SASEGT. The CDR3 extends over 16 amino acids.

This rearrangement joins TRBV5-1 to TRBJ1-1; maybe TRBD1 (6 bases). CDR1 is SGHRS, CDR2 YFSETQ, per germline. The CDR3 loop spans 15 amino acids. Trimming cost V 0 bases and J 1 base, with 10 bases left between them. CDR3 region: CASSLDTGRNTEAFF. The DNA of the CDR3 is TGCGCCAGCAGCTTGGATACAGGGCGGAACACTGAAGCTTTCTTT.

The chain is built from TRBV24-1 and TRBJ2-5; D might be TRBD1 (6 bases). CDR3 length equals 14 residues. The germline V gene encodes CDR1 KGHDR and CDR2 SFDVKD. The V gene lost 4 bases and the J gene lost 7 bases, with 15 bases spanning the gap. In DNA, the CDR3 is TGTGCCACCAGTGACGGGACACCCCTGGGGACCCAGTACTTC. It translates to CATSDGTPLGTQYF.

This clone showed up just a few times. The rearrangement links TRBV6-2 or TRBV6-3 to TRBJ1-2; 10 nucleotides align to TRBD1. The CDR3 length is 16 residues. Trimming removed 5 bases from V and 6 bases from J; junction bases left unmatched: 12. The germline gives CDR1 MNHEY, CDR2 SVGEGT. The CDR3 spells CASSPHPDRGGDGYTF. For the CDR3, the DNA is TGTGCCAGCAGTCCCCACCCGGACAGGGGGGGAGATGGCTACACCTTC.

The chain recombines TRBV10-3 with TRBJ1-1; no definite D call. The germline V gene encodes CDR1 ENHRY and CDR2 SYGVKD. V dropped 3 bases and J dropped 1 base, with 6 bases sitting between them. This CDR3 is built from 13 residues. The CDR3 loop reads CAISDVKNTEAFF. The DNA for the CDR3 is TGTGCCATCAGTGATGTCAAGAACACTGAAGCTTTCTTT.

This clone has only one observation. This chain links TRBV27 with TRBJ2-1, with 10 bases matching TRBD2. The CDR3 contains 17 residues. Per the germline V gene, CDR1 is MNHEY and CDR2 is SMNVEV (reference sequence). The ends lost 6 bases at V and 3 bases at J; junction bases unmatched: 11. The CDR3 region is CASRGLAGALIYNEQFF. CDR3 DNA sequence: TGTGCCAGCAGGGGGCTAGCGGGGGCCTTGATCTACAATGAGCAGTTCTTC.

The rearrangement links TRBV2 to TRBJ1-1; no firm D call. The germline V gene has CDR1 SNHLY and CDR2 FYNNEI. This CDR3 has 13 amino acids. Trimming cost V 3 bases and J 0 bases, with 5 bases left between them. The CDR3 coding sequence is TGTGCCAGCAGTGAGACACTGAACACTGAAGCTTTCTTT. This gives the protein CASSETLNTEAFF. The complete variable domain, with remaining parts taken from reference TRBV2 and TRBJ1-1, reads EPEVTQTPSHQVTQMGQEVILRCVPISNHLYFYWYRQILGQKVEFLVSFYNNEISEKSEIFDDQFSVERPDGSNFTLKIRSTKLEDSAMYFCASSETLNTEAFFGQGTRLTVV.

Written as DNA, the CDR3 is TGCGCCAGCAGCCAAGACACCGGAGGTTATGGCTACACCTTC. It specifies CASSQDTGGYGYTF. The chain combines TRBV4-1 with TRBJ1-2; D is unclear. This CDR3 is 14 amino acids long. Deletions cut 0 bases from V and 5 bases from J, with 10 bases between. Germline V gene sequence: CDR1 MGHRA, CDR2 YSYEKL.

The genes are TRBV7-3 and TRBJ2-2, with D maybe TRBD2 (7 bases). The germline CDR1 and CDR2 sequences are SGHTA and FQGTGA. V lost 2 bases and J 6 bases, leaving 10 bases between the germline ends. The CDR3 contains 14 residues. CDR3 protein: CASSLAGAAGELFF. CDR3 sequence (DNA): TGTGCCAGCAGCTTAGCGGGGGCCGCCGGGGAGCTGTTTTTT.

V usage is TRBV6-1 and J usage is TRBJ1-6; possible D gene TRBD1, 6 bases. The V gene's germline CDR1 is MNHNS and CDR2 SASEGT. Trimming removed 2 bases at V and 3 bases at J, with 11 bases between. The CDR3 is 16 residues long. CDR3 nucleotide sequence: TGTGCCAGCAGTGAAAGAGGACAGAACTATAATTCACCCCTCCACTTT. Encoded protein: CASSERGQNYNSPLHF.

V usage is TRBV5-4 and J usage is TRBJ1-4, with D possibly TRBD1 on 5 matching bases. The CDR3 totals 14 residues. The V and J ends lost 4 bases and 7 bases respectively, with 14 bases between them. The V gene's germline CDR1 is SGHNT and CDR2 YYREEE (reference sequence). The DNA for the CDR3 is TGTGCCAGCAGCCCGGACACGGAGGGTGAAAAACTGTTTTTT. Amino acids: CASSPDTEGEKLFF.

The chain has TRBV7-8 and TRBJ2-7, with D possibly TRBD2 on 6 matching bases. V lost 1 base, J lost 3 bases, and 10 bases lay in between. This CDR3 is 14 amino acids long. Per germline, CDR1 SGHVS and CDR2 FQNEAQ. The CDR3 DNA reads as TGTGCCAGCAGCTTAGATCCGGGGGTCTACGAGCAGTACTTC. Residues: CASSLDPGVYEQYF.

This clone was observed a single time. CDR3 region: CASSLVLAGSREQFF. CDR3 nucleotides: TGTGCCAGCAGCTTGGTCCTAGCGGGATCGAGGGAGCAGTTCTTC. The V call is TRBV5-5, the J call TRBJ2-1; 9 positions agree with TRBD2. J gave up 10 bases and V 0 bases, and 8 bases lay outside the gene matches. In germline, CDR1 is SGHKS, CDR2 YYEKEE (reference sequence). The CDR3 covers 15 residues.

The rearrangement uses TRBV7-9 and TRBJ1-6; D unclear. Germline CDR1 SEHNR, CDR2 FQNEAQ (reference sequence). Trimming left V 0 bases short and J 0 bases short, with 9 bases between. The CDR3 is 17 amino acids. The CDR3 sequence is CASSLASGSSYNSPLHF. DNA of the CDR3: TGTGCCAGCAGCTTAGCATCGGGAAGCTCCTATAATTCACCCCTCCACTTT.

V is TRBV3-1 (or the pseudogene TRBV3-2) and J is TRBJ1-2; D is unresolved. V was shortened by 11 bases and J by 3 bases, with 19 bases between the two germline ends. The germline CDR1 and CDR2 sequences are LGHDT and YNNKEL (reference sequence). The CDR3 runs to 14 residues. CDR3 protein: CACRLAGSDYGYTF. The CDR3 nucleotides are TGTGCCTGCCGCCTGGCGGGGTCAGACTATGGCTACACCTTC.

This clone has just one count. The chain employs TRBV7-9 and TRBJ1-3; no clear D. Germline-derived CDR1 and CDR2 are SEHNR and FQNEAQ (reference sequence). The CDR3 contains 13 residues. V was cut by 5 bases and J by 3 bases, with 8 bases left in between. CDR3 DNA sequence: TGTGCCAGCAGCCTATACGGTGGAAACACCATATATTTT. Translated: CASSLYGGNTIYF.

The gene calls are TRBV2 and TRBJ1-6, with 7 positions matching TRBD1. This CDR3 is built from 14 residues. The V gene end was trimmed by 7 bases and the J gene end by 9 bases; junction bases not matched to a gene: 9. CDR1 and CDR2 from the germline V gene are SNHLY and FYNNEI. CDR3: CASTQQGTGSPLHF. The CDR3 bases are TGTGCCAGCACCCAACAGGGGACCGGTTCACCCCTCCACTTT.

The chain couples TRBV4-3 to TRBJ2-1; D uncertain. Trimming shortened V by 1 base and J by 3 bases, and 10 bases separated the two germline ends. The CDR3 is 15 residues long. Germline loops: CDR1 LGHNA, CDR2 YSLEER. CDR3 in amino acids: CASSQGIRIYNEQFF. CDR3 nucleotides: TGCGCCAGCAGCCAAGGTATCCGTATCTACAATGAGCAGTTCTTC.